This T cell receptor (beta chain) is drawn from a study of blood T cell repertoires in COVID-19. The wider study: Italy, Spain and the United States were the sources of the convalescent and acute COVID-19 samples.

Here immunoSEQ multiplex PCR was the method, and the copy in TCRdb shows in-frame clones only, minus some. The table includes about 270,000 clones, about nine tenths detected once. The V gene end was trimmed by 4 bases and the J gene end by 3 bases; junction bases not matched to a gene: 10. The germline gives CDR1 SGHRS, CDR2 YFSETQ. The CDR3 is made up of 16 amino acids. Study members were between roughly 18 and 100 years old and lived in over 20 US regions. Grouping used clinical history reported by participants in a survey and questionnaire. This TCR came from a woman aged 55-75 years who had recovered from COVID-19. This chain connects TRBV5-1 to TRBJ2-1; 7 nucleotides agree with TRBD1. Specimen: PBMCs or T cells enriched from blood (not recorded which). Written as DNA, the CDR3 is TGCGCCAGCAGCCCCCGGGTTGCAGGGGGCTACAATGAGCAGTTCTTC. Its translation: CASSPRVAGGYNEQFF.